This TCR beta chain was found in a study of OX40 agonist ivuxolimab in advanced cancers. Notes on this clone: What it binds is unknown.

Peripheral blood came from all dose cohorts at three timepoints. Study conclusions and caveats: Expanded clones were, on average, more numerous among CD8+ T cells than CD4+.

Germline V gives CDR1 MNHEY, CDR2 SMNVEV (reference sequence). This CDR3 contains 15 residues. Trimming shortened V by 3 bases and J by 0 bases, and 8 bases separated the two germline ends. The data were produced by immunoSEQ multiplex PCR, yet TCRdb's version contains in-frame clones alone and is incomplete. The sample shows 70,000 or so clones, nearly 90% of them seen only once. This TCR came from an adult with an advanced solid tumor such as melanoma, head and neck, liver or kidney cancer. This sequence joins TRBV27 and TRBJ2-2; possibly TRBD1 for D (5 bases). This specimen consisted of CD4+ or CD8+ T cells sorted from blood, obtained in a trial of the OX40 agonist ivuxolimab. CDR3 in DNA: TGTGCCAGCAGTTTCCGGACAACGAACACCGGGGAGCTGTTTTTT. Protein: CASSFRTTNTGELFF.